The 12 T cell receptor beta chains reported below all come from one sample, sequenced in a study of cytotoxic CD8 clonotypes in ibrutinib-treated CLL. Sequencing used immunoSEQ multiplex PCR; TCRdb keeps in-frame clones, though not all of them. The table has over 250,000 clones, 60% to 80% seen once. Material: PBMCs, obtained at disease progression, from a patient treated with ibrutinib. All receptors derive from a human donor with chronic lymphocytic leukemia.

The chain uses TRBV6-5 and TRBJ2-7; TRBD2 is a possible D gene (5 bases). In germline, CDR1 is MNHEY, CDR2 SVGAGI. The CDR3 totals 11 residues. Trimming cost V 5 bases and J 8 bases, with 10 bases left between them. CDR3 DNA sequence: TGTGCCAGCAGTACCCCCGGGAAGCAGTACTTC. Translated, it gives CASSTPGKQYF.

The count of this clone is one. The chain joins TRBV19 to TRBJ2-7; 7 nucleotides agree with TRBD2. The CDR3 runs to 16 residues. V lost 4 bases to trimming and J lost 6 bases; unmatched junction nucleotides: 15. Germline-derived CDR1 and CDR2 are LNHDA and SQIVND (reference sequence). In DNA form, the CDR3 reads TGTGCCAGTAGTACCCCTGGCGGGAGTCCGGCTACCGAGCAGTACTTC. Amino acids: CASSTPGGSPATEQYF.

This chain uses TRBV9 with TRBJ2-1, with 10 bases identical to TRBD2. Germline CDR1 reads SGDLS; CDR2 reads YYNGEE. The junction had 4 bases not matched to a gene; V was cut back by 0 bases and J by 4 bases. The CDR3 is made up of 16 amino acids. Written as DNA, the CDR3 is TGTGCCAGCAGCGTAGAACAGCGGGAGGGGTACAATGAGCAGTTCTTC. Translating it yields CASSVEQREGYNEQFF.

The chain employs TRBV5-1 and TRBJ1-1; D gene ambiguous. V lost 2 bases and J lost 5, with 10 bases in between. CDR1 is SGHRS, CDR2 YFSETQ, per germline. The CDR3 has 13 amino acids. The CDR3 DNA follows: TGCGCCAGCAGCTTCATTGGGGAGACTGAAGCTTTCTTT. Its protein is CASSFIGETEAFF.

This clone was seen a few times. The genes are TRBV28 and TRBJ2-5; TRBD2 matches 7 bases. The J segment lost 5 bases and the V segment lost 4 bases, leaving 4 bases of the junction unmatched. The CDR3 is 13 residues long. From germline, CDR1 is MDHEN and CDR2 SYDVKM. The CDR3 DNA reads TGTGCCAGCAGTTGGGGGGGGTCCGAGACCCAGTACTTC. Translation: CASSWGGSETQYF.

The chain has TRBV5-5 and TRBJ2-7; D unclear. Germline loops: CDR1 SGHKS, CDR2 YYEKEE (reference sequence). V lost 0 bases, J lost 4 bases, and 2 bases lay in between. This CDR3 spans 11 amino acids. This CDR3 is CASSLAYEQYF. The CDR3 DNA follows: TGTGCCAGCAGCTTGGCGTACGAGCAGTACTTC.

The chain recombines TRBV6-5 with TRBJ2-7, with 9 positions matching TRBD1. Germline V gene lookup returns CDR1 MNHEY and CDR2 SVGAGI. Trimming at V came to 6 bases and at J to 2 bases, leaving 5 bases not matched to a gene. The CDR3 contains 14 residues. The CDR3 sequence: CASRPGTGTYEQYF. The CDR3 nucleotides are TGTGCCAGCAGACCCGGGACAGGGACCTACGAGCAGTACTTC.

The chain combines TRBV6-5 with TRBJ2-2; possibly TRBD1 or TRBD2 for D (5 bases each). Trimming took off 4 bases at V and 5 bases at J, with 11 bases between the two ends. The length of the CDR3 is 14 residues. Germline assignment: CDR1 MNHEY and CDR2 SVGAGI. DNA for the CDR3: TGTGCCAGCAGTTCGGGACCGCTTACCGGGGAGCTGTTTTTT. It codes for CASSSGPLTGELFF.

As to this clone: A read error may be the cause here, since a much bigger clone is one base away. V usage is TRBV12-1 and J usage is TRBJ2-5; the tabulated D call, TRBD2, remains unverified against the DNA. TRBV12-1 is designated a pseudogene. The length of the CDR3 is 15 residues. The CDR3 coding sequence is TGTGCCAGCAGCTTTGGACTAGCGGGGGAAGAGACCCAGTACTTC. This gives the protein CASSFGLAGEETQYF.

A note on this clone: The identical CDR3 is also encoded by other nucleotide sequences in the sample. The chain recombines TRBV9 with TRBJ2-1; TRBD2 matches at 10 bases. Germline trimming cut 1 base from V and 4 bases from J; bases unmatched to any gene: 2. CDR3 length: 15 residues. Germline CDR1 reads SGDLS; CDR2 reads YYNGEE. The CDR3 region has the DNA TGTGCCAGCAGCGTATTAGCGGGAGGATACAATGAGCAGTTCTTC. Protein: CASSVLAGGYNEQFF.

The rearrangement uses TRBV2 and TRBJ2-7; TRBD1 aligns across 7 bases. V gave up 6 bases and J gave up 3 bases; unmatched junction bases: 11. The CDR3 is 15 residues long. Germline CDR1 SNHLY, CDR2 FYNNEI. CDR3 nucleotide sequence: TGTGCCAGCAGGAGGGACAGATCAGCAGACTACGAGCAGTACTTC. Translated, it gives CASRRDRSADYEQYF.

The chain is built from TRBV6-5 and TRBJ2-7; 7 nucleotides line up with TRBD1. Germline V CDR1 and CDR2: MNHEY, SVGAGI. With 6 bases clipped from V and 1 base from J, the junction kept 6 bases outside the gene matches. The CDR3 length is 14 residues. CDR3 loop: CASSVGQLSYEQYF. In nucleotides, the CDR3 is TGTGCCAGCAGCGTGGGACAGCTTTCCTACGAGCAGTACTTC.